This entry lists 25 T cell receptor beta chains sequenced from one sample in a study of T-cell memory formation after mild COVID-19. TCRdb passed the 5' RACE reads through MiXCR, listing each CDR3 protein once. The sample has about 440,000 distinct CDR3 sequences, roughly 20% seen once; the top ten hold 7.5% to 10%. The sample consisted of PBMCs or a T cell subset sorted from them (not recorded which). The receptor set was obtained from an adult woman who had mild COVID-19 (a few samples of this study predate the infection). Cell type and time point are not known.

This clonotype was counted a few times. The gene calls are TRBV7-9 and TRBJ2-1; 11 bases match TRBD2. The germline V gene encodes CDR1 SEHNR and CDR2 FQNEAQ (reference sequence). The V gene end was trimmed by 4 bases and the J gene end by 4 bases; junction bases not matched to a gene: 6. This CDR3 is 16 amino acids long. The CDR3 sequence is CASSSQLAGVYNEQFF. The CDR3 nucleotides read TGTGCCAGCAGCTCGCAACTAGCGGGGGTATACAATGAGCAGTTCTTC.

This clonotype was seen more than once but under ten times. This rearrangement joins TRBV29-1 to TRBJ2-7; either TRBD1 or TRBD2 may supply D (5 bases each). Deletions cut 4 bases from V and 7 bases from J, with 20 bases between. Germline V gene lookup returns CDR1 SQVTM and CDR2 ANQGSEA. The CDR3 has 14 amino acids. CDR3 sequence reads: CSVGVREGAREQYF. The CDR3 bases are TGCAGCGTTGGAGTGAGGGAAGGGGCTCGGGAGCAGTACTTC.

Many counts were recorded for this clonotype. The chain carries TRBV28 and TRBJ2-6, with no clear D. The germline gives CDR1 MDHEN, CDR2 SYDVKM. The CDR3 is made up of 14 amino acids. V was pared by 5 bases and J by 2 bases, with 7 bases between. The CDR3 sequence: CASSPYAGANVLTF. In DNA form, the CDR3 reads TGTGCCAGCAGTCCCTATGCTGGGGCCAACGTCCTGACTTTC. The full variable domain, its missing parts supplied by reference TRBV28 and TRBJ2-6, is DVKVTQSSRYLVKRTGEKVFLECVQDMDHENMFWYRQDPGLGLRLIYFSYDVKMKEKGDIPEGYSVSREKKERFSLILESASTNQTSMYLCASSPYAGANVLTFGAGSRLTVL.

The CDR3: CSARDPETGSKNIQYF. In DNA form, the CDR3 reads TGCAGTGCTAGAGATCCCGAGACAGGGTCCAAAAACATTCAGTACTTC. V is TRBV20-1 and J is TRBJ2-4; 7 bases match TRBD1. The length of the CDR3 is 16 residues. J was trimmed by 2 bases and V by 0 bases; bases with no gene match: 7. Germline CDR1 is DFQATT and CDR2 is SNEGSKA (reference sequence).

This sequence joins TRBV19 and TRBJ2-7, with unresolved D. The CDR3 sequence is 15 residues long. Germline V gene lookup returns CDR1 LNHDA and CDR2 SQIVND (reference sequence). Trimming left V 1 base short and J 0 bases short, with 10 bases between. This CDR3 is CASSIVGRSSYEQYF. The CDR3 region has the DNA TGTGCCAGTAGTATAGTGGGCAGGAGCTCCTACGAGCAGTACTTC.

This chain connects TRBV15 to TRBJ2-7; 8 bases are shared with TRBD1. The CDR3 has 15 residues. Germline trimming cut 4 bases from V and 0 bases from J; bases unmatched to any gene: 5. Germline CDR1 LNHNV, CDR2 YYDKDF (reference sequence). DNA of the CDR3: TGTGCCACCAGCACCAGGACAGGGAGCTCCTACGAGCAGTACTTC. It specifies CATSTRTGSSYEQYF.

This clonotype has only a few counts. The rearrangement links TRBV5-6 to TRBJ1-1; 7 bases line up with TRBD1. V shed 4 bases, J shed 5 bases, and the junction held 14 bases outside the gene matches. The CDR3 covers 16 residues. Germline assignment: CDR1 SGHDT and CDR2 YYEEEE. The CDR3 DNA reads TGTGCCAGCAGCCCGACAGGGAGCGGGCGGTATACTGAAGCTTTCTTT. Translating it yields CASSPTGSGRYTEAFF.

This clonotype was seen more than once but under ten times. CDR3 coding DNA: TGCGCCAGCAGCCAAGATACGGGATCGCTGTACGAGCAGTACTTC. Residues: CASSQDTGSLYEQYF. This rearrangement joins TRBV4-3 to TRBJ2-7, with D possibly TRBD2 on 5 matching bases. Trimming pared 0 bases from V and 4 bases from J, leaving 13 bases between. This CDR3 is built from 15 residues. Germline lookup yields CDR1 LGHNA and CDR2 YSLEER.

This sequence joins TRBV4-1 and TRBJ2-6; TRBD1 is a possible D gene (5 bases). V was trimmed by 0 bases and J by 0 bases, leaving 9 bases between them. The CDR3 is 17 amino acids. Germline lookup yields CDR1 MGHRA and CDR2 YSYEKL. The CDR3 nucleotides are TGCGCCAGCAGCCAAGAGACAGCGTTCTCTGGGGCCAACGTCCTGACTTTC. Protein: CASSQETAFSGANVLTF.

The sample holds one count of this clonotype. The rearrangement joins TRBV27 to TRBJ2-7, with 7 bases lining up with TRBD2. Germline values: CDR1 MNHEY, CDR2 SMNVEV (reference sequence). CDR3 length: 15 residues. The junction had 14 bases not matched to a gene; V was cut back by 10 bases and J by 2 bases. CDR3 amino acids: CATAAWASGTYEQYF. The CDR3 nucleotides read TGTGCCACTGCCGCTTGGGCTAGCGGAACCTACGAGCAGTACTTC.

V is TRBV5-1 and J is TRBJ1-1; 7 nucleotides line up with TRBD1. The CDR3 length is 15 residues. The V gene end was trimmed by 0 bases and the J gene end by 2 bases; junction bases not matched to a gene: 4. CDR1 and CDR2 (germline): SGHRS, YFSETQ. The CDR3 here is CASSLDGQVNTEAFF. The CDR3, as DNA: TGCGCCAGCAGCTTGGACGGACAGGTAAACACTGAAGCTTTCTTT.

On this clonotype: The junction departs from the called germline gene at one end, perhaps through a read error. This chain connects TRBV7-9 to TRBJ2-5; possible D gene TRBD2, 5 bases. The CDR3 totals 13 residues. In germline, CDR1 is SEHNR, CDR2 FQNEAQ (reference sequence). CDR3 loop: CASSLAQAGEYNF. CDR3 bases: TGTGCCAGCAGCTTAGCGCAGGCCGGGGAGTATAACTTC.

This clonotype was recorded a few times. J is TRBJ2-7 and V is TRBV19; D tentatively fits TRBD1 or TRBD2 (5 bases each). Germline assignment: CDR1 LNHDA and CDR2 SQIVND (reference sequence). V was shortened by 5 bases and J by 3 bases, with 23 bases between the two germline ends. CDR3 length equals 17 residues. The CDR3 is CASSQWTGRRDFYEQYF. The CDR3 DNA reads as TGTGCCAGTAGTCAATGGACGGGACGAAGGGATTTCTACGAGCAGTACTTC.

The V and J genes are TRBV11-2 and TRBJ2-2; the match to TRBD1 covers 8 bases. Germline CDR1 reads SGHAT; CDR2 reads FQNNGV. With V trimmed by 4 bases and J by 4 bases, 14 bases remained unmatched. This CDR3 spans 18 amino acids. The CDR3 nucleotides read TGTGCCAGCAGCTCGCGGATTCCAGGGGGCAGGGGCACCGGGGAGCTGTTTTTT. It encodes CASSSRIPGGRGTGELFF.

This rearrangement joins TRBV5-4 to TRBJ1-6, with D unresolved. Germline lookup yields CDR1 SGHNT and CDR2 YYREEE (reference sequence). This CDR3 contains 14 residues. Deletions cut 3 bases from V and 7 bases from J, with 11 bases between. The CDR3 nucleotides are TGTGCCAGCAGCTCCGGGCGGTGGAATTCACCCCTCCACTTT. Protein sequence: CASSSGRWNSPLHF.

J is TRBJ2-1 and V is TRBV20-1; 12 bases are a match to TRBD2. Germline V CDR1 and CDR2: DFQATT, SNEGSKA (reference sequence). The CDR3 is 18 residues long. V dropped 2 bases and J dropped 6; count of bases not matched to a gene: 14. This chain's CDR3 is CSARRASGGALLVNEQFF. CDR3 nucleotides: TGCAGTGCTAGACGGGCTAGCGGGGGGGCTCTGTTGGTCAATGAGCAGTTCTTC.

This clonotype turned up a few times. The rearrangement links TRBV3-1 to TRBJ1-1; D remains unclear. V lost 1 base to trimming and J lost 7 bases, with 7 bases between them. Germline CDR1 and CDR2: LGHDT and YNNKEL (reference sequence). This CDR3 comprises 12 residues. The CDR3 DNA reads as TGTGCCAGCAGCCAAGTCTCGAATGAAGCTTTCTTT. This sequence encodes CASSQVSNEAFF.

The V and J genes are TRBV4-3 and TRBJ2-2, with D hard to call. From germline, CDR1 is LGHNA and CDR2 YSLEER. V shed 0 bases and J shed 4 bases, with 9 bases lying between them. This CDR3 is built from 15 residues. The DNA for the CDR3 is TGCGCCAGCAGCCAAGATTTTACGGTCACCGGGGAGCTGTTTTTT. Amino acid sequence: CASSQDFTVTGELFF.

In its sample, this clonotype was seen a few times. The chain carries TRBV29-1 and TRBJ2-2; 8 bases map to TRBD2. The V segment lost 8 bases and the J segment 2 bases; nucleotides outside the gene matches: 16. Germline-derived CDR1 and CDR2 are SQVTM and ANQGSEA. This CDR3 contains 17 residues. The CDR3 spells CSTLSPGSGDNTGELFF. The CDR3 DNA follows: TGCAGCACCTTATCCCCAGGTAGCGGGGACAACACCGGGGAGCTGTTTTTT.

This chain links TRBV11-2 with TRBJ1-1; no clear D. This CDR3 is 12 amino acids long. Germline values: CDR1 SGHAT, CDR2 FQNNGV. Trimming took off 5 bases at V and 3 bases at J, with 7 bases between the two ends. The CDR3 is CASSDGDTEAFF. The CDR3 nucleotides read TGTGCCAGCAGCGACGGGGACACTGAAGCTTTCTTT.

There are a few counts of this clonotype. The chain has TRBV2 and TRBJ1-1; D unclear. Germline V gene sequence: CDR1 SNHLY, CDR2 FYNNEI. Between the trimmed V and J ends, which lost 7 bases and 3 bases, there was a span of 12 bases. This CDR3 has 13 amino acids. The CDR3: CASIRTADTEAFF. CDR3 DNA: TGTGCCAGCATTCGGACCGCGGACACTGAAGCTTTCTTT.

This chain's CDR3 is CASSLWTTYNEQFF. The DNA of the CDR3 is TGTGCCAGCAGTCTTTGGACTACCTACAATGAGCAGTTCTTC. The chain links TRBV2 to TRBJ2-1; tentative D call: TRBD2 (6 bases). V lost 5 bases and J lost 2, with 10 bases in between. The length of the CDR3 is 14 residues. Germline CDR1 is SNHLY and CDR2 is FYNNEI.

In its sample, this clonotype was seen a few times. The chain recombines TRBV29-1 with TRBJ1-4; a weak D match, TRBD1 (6 bases). The germline V gene has CDR1 SQVTM and CDR2 ANQGSEA. V lost 6 bases, J lost 5 bases, and 13 bases lay in between. The CDR3 contains 13 residues. For the CDR3, the DNA is TGCAGCGTCCCGGGGGGCGGGAATGAAAAACTGTTTTTT. The encoded protein is CSVPGGGNEKLFF.

There are a few counts of this clonotype. The CDR3 nucleotides read TGCGCCAGCAAGCTAGCGGGCCCCTCCTACGAGCAGTACTTC. Residues: CASKLAGPSYEQYF. The chain has TRBV5-1 and TRBJ2-7; 8 bases are shared with TRBD2. The ends lost 6 bases at V and 0 bases at J; junction bases unmatched: 5. CDR3 length: 14 amino acids. Germline CDR1 SGHRS, CDR2 YFSETQ.

This rearrangement joins TRBV20-1 to TRBJ1-1; 8 bases agree with TRBD1. The trim removed 6 bases at V and 4 bases at J, leaving 7 bases unmatched. The CDR3 runs to 13 residues. Germline CDR1 DFQATT, CDR2 SNEGSKA (reference sequence). As DNA, the CDR3 is TGCAGTGCGTACCTAACAGGGGGCACTGAAGCTTTCTTT. Translated: CSAYLTGGTEAFF.